The 31 T cell receptor beta chains reported below all come from one sample, sequenced in a study of blood T cell repertoires in COVID-19. Repertoires were generated with immunoSEQ multiplex PCR, while TCRdb's copy carries only in-frame clones and drops some. Of fewer than 450,000 clones in the sample, around 88% were seen once. The sequenced material came from peripheral blood. These receptors were taken from a woman in her forties or fifties with COVID-19, enrolled during active disease.

The chain links TRBV30 to TRBJ2-7; 7 bases match TRBD1. The CDR3 extends over 13 amino acids. The germline gives CDR1 GTSNPN, CDR2 SVGIG (reference sequence). V lost 2 bases and J lost 6; bases outside the gene matches: 7. This chain's CDR3 is CAWSTGTVIEQYF. CDR3 nucleotide sequence: TGTGCCTGGAGTACCGGGACAGTTATCGAGCAGTACTTC. Full variable domain (remainder filled in from reference TRBV30 and TRBJ2-7): SQTIHQWPATLVQPVGSPLSLECTVEGTSNPNLYWYRQAAGRGLQLLFYSVGIGQISSEVPQNLSASRPQDRQFILSSKKLLLSDSGFYLCAWSTGTVIEQYFGPGTRLTVT.

The rearrangement links TRBV28 to TRBJ1-3; D gene unclear. V shed 6 bases and J shed 0 bases, with 6 bases lying between them. Germline V gives CDR1 MDHEN, CDR2 SYDVKM. The CDR3 is 13 amino acids. CDR3 nucleotide sequence: TGTGCCAGCAGGGCCTCCTCTGGAAACACCATATATTTT. This encodes CASRASSGNTIYF.

The chain couples TRBV5-1 to TRBJ1-2; perhaps TRBD1 as D (5 bases). Trimming stripped 2 bases from V and 6 bases from J, with 14 bases between. Per the germline V gene, CDR1 is SGHRS and CDR2 is YFSETQ. The CDR3 is made up of 14 amino acids. CDR3: CASSFAGLSDGYTF. The DNA for the CDR3 is TGCGCCAGCAGCTTTGCAGGGTTGTCGGATGGCTACACCTTC.

This clone was counted once. A clone one base away is much larger, so this may be a read error. At the DNA level, this CDR3 is encoded by other sequences in the same sample as well. The chain couples TRBV3-1 (or the pseudogene TRBV3-2) to TRBJ2-1, with 11 bases matching TRBD2. The CDR3 is 14 residues long. Germline trimming cut 11 bases from V and 10 bases from J; bases unmatched to any gene: 13. Germline assignment: CDR1 LGHDT and CDR2 YNNKEL (reference sequence). Here the CDR3 reads CAVSSSGGRGEQFF. CDR3 in DNA: TGTGCCGTATCGTCTAGCGGGGGGCGGGGGGAGCAGTTCTTC.

The V call is TRBV7-2, the J call TRBJ2-5; a weak D match, TRBD2 (5 bases). Trimming took 3 bases from V and 2 from J, leaving 7 bases between them. The length of the CDR3 is 13 residues. Germline V CDR1 and CDR2: SGHTA, FQGNSA. The CDR3 is CASSLDFQETQYF. The DNA of the CDR3 is TGTGCCAGCAGCTTGGACTTTCAAGAGACCCAGTACTTC.

This chain joins TRBV7-3 and TRBJ1-2; D is undetermined. The V and J ends lost 1 base and 8 bases respectively, with 17 bases between them. Looked up from germline, CDR1 is SGHTA and CDR2 is FQGTGA. The CDR3 has 15 residues. The CDR3 nucleotides are TGTGCCAGCAGCTTAAGGCTCGCGCGGCTTGGCGGCTACACCTTC. This sequence encodes CASSLRLARLGGYTF.

Concerning this clone itself: The same CDR3 also results from other DNA sequences found in this sample. The chain uses TRBV19 and TRBJ1-1; D gene ambiguous. Germline assignment: CDR1 LNHDA and CDR2 SQIVND (reference sequence). V shed 1 base and J shed 4 bases, with 7 bases lying between them. This CDR3 comprises 13 residues. Here the CDR3 reads CASSIGAGTEAFF. DNA for the CDR3: TGTGCCAGTAGTATAGGAGCTGGCACTGAAGCTTTCTTT. Based on the CDR3 plus reference TRBV19 and TRBJ1-1, the full variable domain is DGGITQSPKYLFRKEGQNVTLSCEQNLNHDAMYWYRQDPGQGLRLIYYSQIVNDFQKGDIAEGYSVSREKKESFPLTVTSAQKNPTAFYLCASSIGAGTEAFFGQGTRLTVV.

The chain employs TRBV29-1 and TRBJ1-2; D is possibly TRBD1 (6 bases). CDR1 and CDR2 from the germline V gene are SQVTM and ANQGSEA. V lost 6 bases and J 4 bases, leaving 6 bases between the germline ends. The CDR3 runs to 10 residues. This CDR3 reads CSVDSYGYTF. CDR3 sequence (DNA): TGCAGCGTGGACAGCTATGGCTACACCTTC.

This clone has a single count. In DNA, the CDR3 is TGTGCCTGGAGACGGACAGGGGCCTCCTACGAGCAGTACTTC. As protein: CAWRRTGASYEQYF. The genes are TRBV30 and TRBJ2-7; 9 positions match TRBD1. The J segment lost 0 bases and the V segment lost 3 bases, leaving 3 bases of the junction unmatched. The length of the CDR3 is 14 residues. The germline gives CDR1 GTSNPN, CDR2 SVGIG (reference sequence).

The V gene is TRBV7-9, the J gene TRBJ1-1; D not resolved. CDR1 and CDR2 from the germline V gene are SEHNR and FQNEAQ (reference sequence). V was cut by 3 bases and J by 2 bases, with 7 bases left in between. There are 13 residues in the CDR3. CDR3 coding DNA: TGTGCCAGCAGCTTTATAATCAACACTGAAGCTTTCTTT. It is translated as CASSFIINTEAFF.

This chain joins TRBV5-1 and TRBJ2-1; the D gene is possibly TRBD1 (6 bases). Germline lookup yields CDR1 SGHRS and CDR2 YFSETQ. The CDR3 is 13 residues long. The V and J ends lost 0 bases and 12 bases respectively, with 13 bases between them. CDR3 amino acids: CASSLGGGVGQFF. CDR3 nucleotide sequence: TGCGCCAGCAGCTTGGGAGGGGGAGTAGGGCAGTTCTTC.

This clone occurred once. Other nucleotide sequences from this sample produce the same CDR3. The chain joins TRBV12-3 or TRBV12-4 to TRBJ1-2; D is perhaps TRBD1 (5 bases). CDR3 length equals 13 residues. Trimming removed 6 bases from V and 3 bases from J, with 11 bases in between. The CDR3 is CASSLGGDYGYTF. CDR3 coding DNA: TGTGCCAGCAGCTTGGGGGGTGACTATGGCTACACCTTC.

The DNA for the CDR3 is TGCGCCAGCAGCCAAGACTTCCAGGGTAATGAAAAACTGTTTTTT. It yields the protein CASSQDFQGNEKLFF. The chain recombines TRBV4-1 with TRBJ1-4, with a weak D call TRBD1 (5 bases). V lost 0 bases, J lost 4 bases, and 9 bases lay in between. Germline V gene sequence: CDR1 MGHRA, CDR2 YSYEKL. The CDR3 totals 15 residues.

V gene TRBV2 combines with J gene TRBJ2-1, with TRBD2 as a possible D gene (6 bases). The V gene lost 2 bases and the J gene lost 8 bases, with 16 bases spanning the gap. The CDR3 consists of 15 residues. Per the germline V gene, CDR1 is SNHLY and CDR2 is FYNNEI. For the CDR3, the DNA is TGTGCCAGCAGTGAATCCCAGATGGGCGGGGATGAGCAGTTCTTC. This codes for CASSESQMGGDEQFF.

V is TRBV5-1 and J is TRBJ1-1; D possibly corresponds to TRBD1 (6 bases). This CDR3 has 13 residues. The V gene lost 3 bases and the J gene lost 3 bases, with 9 bases spanning the gap. Germline loops: CDR1 SGHRS, CDR2 YFSETQ. The CDR3 sequence is CASSSPGDTEAFF. In nucleotides, the CDR3 is TGCGCCAGCAGCTCTCCAGGGGACACTGAAGCTTTCTTT.

The V call is TRBV3-1 (or the pseudogene TRBV3-2), the J call TRBJ2-3, with unresolved D. The ends were cut back, 1 base at V and 6 bases at J, with 5 bases in the middle. Germline CDR1 reads LGHDT; CDR2 reads YNNKEL (reference sequence). The CDR3 contains 12 residues. The CDR3 nucleotides are TGTGCCAGCAGCCAAGGTGAGGATACGCAGTATTTT. It translates to CASSQGEDTQYF.

V gene TRBV11-2 combines with J gene TRBJ2-5; D remains unclear. Trimming stripped 8 bases from V and 5 bases from J, with 6 bases between. From germline, CDR1 is SGHAT and CDR2 FQNNGV. The CDR3 runs to 10 residues. In nucleotides, the CDR3 is TGTGCCAGCGGCACCGAGACCCAGTACTTC. As protein: CASGTETQYF.

V usage is TRBV7-2 and J usage is TRBJ1-2, with 12 bases lining up with TRBD1. Germline trimming cut 5 bases from V and 8 bases from J; bases unmatched to any gene: 9. The CDR3 has 15 residues. From germline, CDR1 is SGHTA and CDR2 FQGNSA. The CDR3 coding sequence is TGTGCCAGCAGCAAAGGGGGACAGGGGGCCGGCGGCTACACCTTC. Amino acids: CASSKGGQGAGGYTF.

In its sample, this clone was seen once. The V and J genes are TRBV2 and TRBJ1-4; D is unresolved. This CDR3 is built from 14 residues. Germline V CDR1 and CDR2: SNHLY, FYNNEI. Trimming removed 5 bases from V and 2 bases from J, with 9 bases in between. CDR3 bases: TGTGCCAGCAGTTCCCAACTCACTAATGAAAAACTGTTTTTT. Translation: CASSSQLTNEKLFF.

The chain carries TRBV7-8 and TRBJ1-4; D perhaps matches TRBD1 (6 bases). This CDR3 comprises 14 residues. CDR1 SGHVS and CDR2 FQNEAQ come from the germline V gene. Deletions cut 5 bases from V and 7 bases from J, with 14 bases between. CDR3 in DNA: TGTGCCAGCAGCCCACATGGGGGCGGTGAAAAACTGTTTTTT. Its translation: CASSPHGGGEKLFF. The full variable domain, rest sourced from reference TRBV7-8 and TRBJ1-4, is GAGVSQSPRYKVAKRGQDVALRCDPISGHVSLFWYQQALGQGPEFLTYFQNEAQLDKSGLPSDRFFAERPEGSVSTLKIQRTQQEDSAVYLCASSPHGGGEKLFFGSGTQLSVL.

The gene calls are TRBV6-5 and TRBJ2-7; possible D gene TRBD2, 5 bases. Germline CDR1 MNHEY, CDR2 SVGAGI. Trimming cost V 7 bases and J 3 bases, with 19 bases left between them. This CDR3 has 15 amino acids. CDR3 protein: CASKGEGFDNYEQYF. DNA for the CDR3: TGTGCCAGCAAAGGAGAGGGATTTGACAACTACGAGCAGTACTTC.

This clone was recorded only once. The chain combines TRBV7-9 with TRBJ2-1, with 10 bases aligning to TRBD2. The CDR3 has 15 residues. The germline V gene encodes CDR1 SEHNR and CDR2 FQNEAQ (reference sequence). Trimming at V came to 3 bases and at J to 6 bases, leaving 5 bases not matched to a gene. The CDR3 DNA is TGTGCCAGCAGCTTTAGCGGGGGGCAACCCAATGAGCAGTTCTTC. Its protein is CASSFSGGQPNEQFF.

On this clone itself: Other DNA sequences in this sample translate to the same CDR3. The V call is TRBV12-3 or TRBV12-4, the J call TRBJ1-5; no clear D gene. The CDR3 has 13 residues. V was pared by 3 bases and J by 5 bases, with 8 bases between. CDR3 region: CASSLRSYQPQHF. As DNA, the CDR3 is TGTGCCAGCAGTTTGCGGTCTTATCAGCCCCAGCATTTT.

This chain uses TRBV3-1 (or the pseudogene TRBV3-2) with TRBJ2-1, with D perhaps TRBD2 (6 bases). Between the trimmed V and J ends, which lost 1 base and 9 bases, there was a span of 10 bases. This CDR3 contains 13 residues. CDR1 is LGHDT and CDR2 is YNNKEL in the germline V gene (reference sequence). The CDR3 protein is CASSQGRRGEQFF. CDR3 in DNA: TGTGCCAGCAGCCAAGGACGGCGGGGTGAGCAGTTCTTC.

V and J are TRBV5-6 and TRBJ2-1; the D gene is possibly TRBD1 (6 bases). Germline V gives CDR1 SGHDT, CDR2 YYEEEE. This CDR3 region has 14 residues. Trimming removed 8 bases from V and 6 bases from J, with 18 bases in between. CDR3 nucleotide sequence: TGTGCCAGTAGACTGGGACATAGGTTCAATGAGCAGTTCTTC. It translates to CASRLGHRFNEQFF.

The rearrangement joins TRBV5-1 to TRBJ2-5; 8 nucleotides align to TRBD1. Germline V gene sequence: CDR1 SGHRS, CDR2 YFSETQ. The CDR3 spans 15 residues. The trim removed 0 bases at V and 2 bases at J, leaving 3 bases unmatched. DNA of the CDR3: TGCGCCAGCAGCTTGGAACAGGGGGGTCAAGAGACCCAGTACTTC. This codes for CASSLEQGGQETQYF.

The gene calls are TRBV7-9 and TRBJ1-5; 8 bases are a match to TRBD1. J lost 0 bases, V lost 5 bases, and 3 bases had no gene match. The CDR3 contains 15 residues. CDR1 is SEHNR, CDR2 FQNEAQ, per germline (reference sequence). For the CDR3, the DNA is TGTGCCAGCAGCCCAGGGACAGGTAGCAATCAGCCCCAGCATTTT. Amino acid sequence: CASSPGTGSNQPQHF.

The chain is built from TRBV7-9 and TRBJ2-7, with D tentatively TRBD1 (6 bases). Germline V CDR1 and CDR2: SEHNR, FQNEAQ (reference sequence). V was shortened by 4 bases and J by 3 bases, with 13 bases between the two germline ends. The CDR3 loop spans 14 amino acids. CDR3 sequence reads: CASSSRTEYYEQYF. The CDR3 DNA reads TGTGCCAGCAGCTCCCGGACAGAATACTACGAGCAGTACTTC.

The chain has TRBV4-2 and TRBJ2-7; D is unclear. The germline gives CDR1 LGHNA, CDR2 YNFKEQ. V gave up 0 bases and J gave up 4 bases, with 4 bases separating them. The CDR3 contains 12 residues. The CDR3 DNA reads TGTGCCAGCAGCCAAGATTCTTACGAGCAGTACTTC. It is translated as CASSQDSYEQYF.

The chain links TRBV7-2 to TRBJ2-7; D call uncertain. Germline CDR1 SGHTA, CDR2 FQGNSA. There are 14 residues in the CDR3. V shed 3 bases and J shed 0 bases, with 9 bases lying between them. CDR3 protein: CASSFPWSSYEQYF. The CDR3 DNA is TGTGCCAGCAGCTTCCCTTGGAGCTCCTACGAGCAGTACTTC.

The chain combines TRBV24-1 with TRBJ2-1, with D possibly being TRBD2 (5 bases). CDR1 and CDR2 (germline): KGHDR, SFDVKD. V lost 2 bases and J 9 bases, leaving 22 bases between the germline ends. This CDR3 contains 17 residues. The CDR3 DNA follows: TGTGCCACCAGTGATTCTTCCGGGCTAACTAAGAGGGCTGAGCAGTTCTTC. Its translation: CATSDSSGLTKRAEQFF.